The 9 T cell receptor beta chains below were found in one sample sequenced in a study of blood T cell repertoires in COVID-19. Produced via immunoSEQ multiplex PCR; TCRdb's table is partial and in-frame only. The table lists 200,000 to 250,000 clones, 75% to 90% of them singletons. Material for sequencing was peripheral blood. These receptors originate from a man in his fifties or sixties who had recovered from COVID-19.

V is TRBV5-1 and J is TRBJ2-3, with TRBD2 identical over 16 bases. V shed 4 bases, J shed 2 bases, and the junction held 10 bases outside the gene matches. CDR1 and CDR2 (germline): SGHRS, YFSETQ. CDR3 length equals 19 residues. This CDR3 is CASSRTIGTSGGATDTQYF. The CDR3 DNA sequence: TGCGCCAGCAGCCGAACCATCGGGACTAGCGGGGGGGCCACAGATACGCAGTATTTT. The variable domain in full, with the rest retrieved from reference TRBV5-1 and TRBJ2-3, is KAGVTQTPRYLIKTRGQQVTLSCSPISGHRSVSWYQQTPGQGLQFLFEYFSETQRNKGNFPGRFSGRQFSNSRSEMNVSTLELGDSALYLCASSRTIGTSGGATDTQYFGPGTRLTVL.

The rearrangement links TRBV5-1 to TRBJ2-5; 7 nucleotides line up with TRBD1. Germline V gene lookup returns CDR1 SGHRS and CDR2 YFSETQ. The CDR3 consists of 14 residues. Trimming at V came to 6 bases and at J to 4 bases, leaving 9 bases not matched to a gene. CDR3 nucleotides: TGCGCCAGCAACCCGACAGGGAGAGGAGAGACCCAGTACTTC. Protein product: CASNPTGRGETQYF.

The chain has TRBV6-5 and TRBJ1-4, with TRBD1 matching over 9 bases. Germline lookup yields CDR1 MNHEY and CDR2 SVGAGI. V trimming: 6 bases; J trimming: 8 bases; junction bases outside the gene matches: 4. The CDR3 totals 13 residues. The CDR3 spells CASSRDRAEKLFF. As DNA, the CDR3 is TGTGCCAGCAGCCGGGACAGGGCCGAAAAACTGTTTTTT.

This clone was seen a few times. The rearrangement joins TRBV10-2 to TRBJ1-3; D perhaps matches TRBD1 (5 bases). Germline V lookup: CDR1 WSHSY, CDR2 SAAADI. The CDR3 has 15 residues. V was clipped by 6 bases and J by 0 bases, with 12 bases between them. Here the CDR3 DNA reads TGCGCCAGCAGCCCCGGGGGGAACTCTGGAAACACCATATATTTT. Translation gives CASSPGGNSGNTIYF.

The chain carries TRBV28 and TRBJ2-1; possibly TRBD2 for D (7 bases). The germline V and J ends were trimmed by 1 base and 2 bases, with 12 bases remaining between them. The CDR3 length is 16 residues. Germline CDR1 MDHEN, CDR2 SYDVKM. This chain's CDR3 is CASSLFGGLTYNEQFF. For the CDR3, the DNA is TGTGCCAGCAGTTTATTCGGGGGGCTAACCTACAATGAGCAGTTCTTC.

The chain has TRBV5-1 and TRBJ2-3; 14 bases line up with TRBD2. CDR3 length: 14 amino acids. The V segment lost 5 bases and the J segment 4 bases; nucleotides outside the gene matches: 0. The V gene's germline CDR1 is SGHRS and CDR2 YFSETQ. CDR3 in DNA: TGCGCCAGCAGGGGACTAGCGGGAGCAGATACGCAGTATTTT. Translating gives CASRGLAGADTQYF.

The chain joins TRBV5-1 to TRBJ1-2, with D tentatively TRBD1 (6 bases). The V and J ends lost 0 bases and 7 bases respectively, with 16 bases between them. Looked up from germline, CDR1 is SGHRS and CDR2 is YFSETQ. This CDR3 region has 15 residues. CDR3 coding DNA: TGCGCCAGCAGCTTGGGAACAGCGGGGGCAGCTGGCTACACCTTC. The encoded protein is CASSLGTAGAAGYTF. The variable domain in full, with the rest retrieved from reference TRBV5-1 and TRBJ1-2, is KAGVTQTPRYLIKTRGQQVTLSCSPISGHRSVSWYQQTPGQGLQFLFEYFSETQRNKGNFPGRFSGRQFSNSRSEMNVSTLELGDSALYLCASSLGTAGAAGYTFGSGTRLTVV.

The rearrangement links TRBV7-3 to TRBJ2-1; 7 bases align to TRBD1. The CDR3 covers 15 residues. The ends lost 0 bases at V and 2 bases at J; junction bases unmatched: 1. The germline V gene encodes CDR1 SGHTA and CDR2 FQGTGA. The DNA of the CDR3 is TGTGCCAGCAGCTTAACCGGGACAGCCTACAATGAGCAGTTCTTC. Residues: CASSLTGTAYNEQFF. The full variable domain, with the rest looked up from reference TRBV7-3 and TRBJ2-1, is GAGVSQTPSNKVTEKGKYVELRCDPISGHTALYWYRQSLGQGPEFLIYFQGTGAADDSGLPNDRFFAVRPEGSVSTLKIQRTERGDSAVYLCASSLTGTAYNEQFFGPGTRLTVL.

The genes are TRBV7-2 and TRBJ2-7; 7 bases fit TRBD1. There are 15 residues in the CDR3. The J segment lost 0 bases and the V segment lost 6 bases, leaving 8 bases of the junction unmatched. Germline V gives CDR1 SGHTA, CDR2 FQGNSA. CDR3 sequence: CASRQQPGGSYEQYF. The CDR3 DNA is TGTGCCAGCAGACAACAACCAGGGGGCTCCTACGAGCAGTACTTC. The whole variable domain, filled in from reference TRBV7-2 and TRBJ2-7, reads GAGVSQSPSNKVTEKGKDVELRCDPISGHTALYWYRQSLGQGLEFLIYFQGNSAPDKSGLPSDRFSAERTGGSVSTLTIQRTQQEDSAVYLCASRQQPGGSYEQYFGPGTRLTVT.